These 30 T cell receptor beta chains were sequenced from one sample in a study of T cell clonotyping in hematopoietic cell transplantation. TCRdb's table, derived via immunoSEQ multiplex PCR, lists solely in-frame clones and lacks some. Of approximately 9,300 clones listed, around 87% are singletons. As for time point: recipient sample about 28 days before transplant, after cytoreduction. The source material was peripheral blood mononuclear cells, sampled before stem cell transplant. The receptor set was obtained from a woman aged 45-60 years with chronic myeloid leukemia. Some clones in this sample may be carry-over from other donors' samples.

The V call is TRBV15, the J call TRBJ2-7; 9 bases map to TRBD1. Germline-derived CDR1 and CDR2 are LNHNV and YYDKDF (reference sequence). Germline trimming cut 1 base from V and 6 bases from J; bases unmatched to any gene: 7. The CDR3 is 15 residues long. The CDR3 region is CATSRGRDRVLEQYF. The CDR3 DNA reads TGTGCCACCAGCAGAGGCCGGGACAGGGTCCTCGAGCAGTACTTC. Complete variable domain (other parts from reference TRBV15 and TRBJ2-7): DAMVIQNPRYQVTQFGKPVTLSCSQTLNHNVMYWYQQKSSQAPKLLFHYYDKDFNNEADTPDNFQSRRPNTSFCFLDIRSPGLGDTAMYLCATSRGRDRVLEQYFGPGTRLTVT.

This rearrangement joins TRBV5-4 to TRBJ1-2; tentative D call: TRBD1 (6 bases). Trimming took off 0 bases at V and 4 bases at J, with 10 bases between the two ends. Germline V gene lookup returns CDR1 SGHNT and CDR2 YYREEE (reference sequence). The CDR3 is 14 amino acids. The CDR3 sequence: CASSLDQGFYGYTF. The CDR3 coding sequence is TGTGCCAGCAGCTTGGATCAGGGGTTCTATGGCTACACCTTC.

The V and J genes are TRBV28 and TRBJ2-7, with 7 bases matching TRBD1. The length of the CDR3 is 14 residues. The germline V gene encodes CDR1 MDHEN and CDR2 SYDVKM. Germline trimming cut 6 bases from V and 2 bases from J; bases unmatched to any gene: 7. The DNA of the CDR3 is TGTGCCAGCAGCACGACAGGGTATCCCTACGAGCAGTACTTC. It encodes CASSTTGYPYEQYF.

The rearrangement uses TRBV28 and TRBJ2-3; D is tentatively TRBD1 or TRBD2 (6 bases each). CDR1 MDHEN and CDR2 SYDVKM come from the germline V gene. V was clipped by 8 bases and J by 0 bases, with 18 bases between them. The length of the CDR3 is 16 residues. The CDR3 spells CASGGGGISSTDTQYF. The CDR3 DNA reads as TGTGCCAGCGGCGGAGGGGGGATCTCTAGCACAGATACGCAGTATTTT.

V is TRBV5-4 and J is TRBJ2-4, with 9 bases that match TRBD2. V shed 0 bases and J 1 base; nucleotides not matched to a gene: 5. This CDR3 has 17 residues. The germline V gene encodes CDR1 SGHNT and CDR2 YYREEE (reference sequence). The CDR3 reads CASSLGLAGVAKNIQYF. The CDR3, as DNA: TGTGCCAGCAGCTTGGGATTAGCGGGAGTGGCCAAAAACATTCAGTACTTC.

This chain joins TRBV7-2 and TRBJ1-2; no clear D gene. Germline V gene sequence: CDR1 SGHTA, CDR2 FQGNSA. This CDR3 has 13 residues. Trimming took off 1 base at V and 4 bases at J, with 7 bases between the two ends. The DNA of the CDR3 is TGTGCCAGCAGCTTAGATGGACTCTATGGCTACACCTTC. It encodes CASSLDGLYGYTF.

CDR3 DNA: TGCGCCAGCAGCCAAGAAGGAGATCTCTATGGCTACACCTTC. It is translated as CASSQEGDLYGYTF. The chain couples TRBV5-1 to TRBJ1-2, with D unclear. Deletions cut 4 bases from V and 4 bases from J, with 14 bases between. Germline V gene data show CDR1 as SGHRS and CDR2 as YFSETQ. This CDR3 is 14 amino acids long.

This clone was seen once. The CDR3 reads CASSRADTQYF. In DNA form, the CDR3 reads TGCGCCAGTAGCCGGGCAGATACGCAGTATTTT. V and J are TRBV5-1 and TRBJ2-3; D gene uncertain. In germline, CDR1 is SGHRS, CDR2 YFSETQ. The CDR3 contains 11 residues. Between the trimmed V and J ends, which lost 8 bases and 4 bases, there was a span of 8 bases.

The sample holds a few counts of this clone. The V and J genes are TRBV7-8 and TRBJ2-3; D gene uncertain. The V gene lost 4 bases and the J gene lost 1 base, with 15 bases spanning the gap. This CDR3 region has 16 residues. Germline V gene data show CDR1 as SGHVS and CDR2 as FQNEAQ. For the CDR3, the DNA is TGTGCCAGCAGCTCCCCAGTTGGCACCCGCACAGATACGCAGTATTTT. Protein: CASSSPVGTRTDTQYF.

The chain recombines TRBV28 with TRBJ2-1; 10 bases match TRBD1. CDR3 length: 12 amino acids. CDR1 MDHEN and CDR2 SYDVKM come from the germline V gene. J was trimmed by 15 bases and V by 6 bases; bases with no gene match: 8. CDR3 bases: TGTGCCAGCAGCCGAGACAGGGGGCGCTTGTTCTTC. As protein: CASSRDRGRLFF. The full variable domain, rest sourced from reference TRBV28 and TRBJ2-1, is DVKVTQSSRYLVKRTGEKVFLECVQDMDHENMFWYRQDPGLGLRLIYFSYDVKMKEKGDIPEGYSVSREKKERFSLILESASTNQTSMYLCASSRDRGRLFFGPGTRLTVL.

CDR3 in DNA: TGTGCCTGGAGTCCGGACTCATTACCTAACAATGAGCAGTTCTTC. Translated, it gives CAWSPDSLPNNEQFF. V gene TRBV30 combines with J gene TRBJ2-1, with D possibly being TRBD2 (5 bases). Germline V gene data show CDR1 as GTSNPN and CDR2 as SVGIG (reference sequence). The CDR3 is 15 amino acids. V was clipped by 2 bases and J by 5 bases, with 16 bases between them.

This sequence joins TRBV30 and TRBJ1-3; 11 bases match TRBD1. The CDR3 is 17 residues long. Germline values: CDR1 GTSNPN, CDR2 SVGIG (reference sequence). Trimming cost V 2 bases and J 1 base; bases outside gene matches: 7. In DNA, the CDR3 is TGTGCCTGGAGTCCCGGGACAGGGGGAGAGTCTGGAAACACCATATATTTT. Translation: CAWSPGTGGESGNTIYF.

This chain joins TRBV10-2 and TRBJ1-3, with TRBD1 identical over 9 bases. Germline V lookup: CDR1 WSHSY, CDR2 SAAADI. The CDR3 consists of 16 residues. The J segment lost 0 bases and the V segment lost 4 bases, leaving 4 bases of the junction unmatched. CDR3 sequence: CASSADRGGSGNTIYF. The CDR3 nucleotides are TGCGCCAGCAGTGCGGACAGGGGAGGCTCTGGAAACACCATATATTTT.

This chain links TRBV5-8 with TRBJ1-5; D is unresolved. Germline CDR1 reads SGHTS; CDR2 reads YDEGEE. The germline V and J ends were trimmed by 1 base and 7 bases, with 12 bases remaining between them. The CDR3 runs 14 residues. The CDR3 DNA reads TGTGCCAGCAGCTTGAATGGGGTTCCCCAGCCCCAGCATTTT. This codes for CASSLNGVPQPQHF.

The V call is TRBV6-6, the J call TRBJ2-7, with 9 positions matching TRBD1. The germline CDR1 and CDR2 sequences are MNHNY and SVGAGI (reference sequence). The CDR3 has 14 residues. V lost 6 bases and J lost 2; bases outside the gene matches: 5. The CDR3 DNA is TGTGCCAGCAGGCCCGGGACAGGGCCCTACGAGCAGTACTTC. The encoded protein is CASRPGTGPYEQYF.

The chain combines TRBV15 with TRBJ1-5; D gene uncertain. The CDR3 is made up of 14 amino acids. Germline assignment: CDR1 LNHNV and CDR2 YYDKDF (reference sequence). The V and J ends lost 4 bases and 2 bases respectively, with 9 bases between them. CDR3 region: CATSTVSGNQPQHF. The CDR3 region has the DNA TGTGCCACCAGCACGGTAAGCGGCAATCAGCCCCAGCATTTT.

V usage is TRBV4-1 and J usage is TRBJ2-7, with 10 bases lining up with TRBD1. The CDR3 length is 15 residues. Losses at the gene ends were 4 bases for V and 2 bases for J; bases not matched to a gene: 5. Germline loops: CDR1 MGHRA, CDR2 YSYEKL. CDR3 nucleotide sequence: TGCGCCAGCAGCCTCTCCGGGACAGGGGCCTACGAGCAGTACTTC. The encoded protein is CASSLSGTGAYEQYF.

The chain carries TRBV4-1 and TRBJ2-3, with D unresolved. Trimming pared 0 bases from V and 10 bases from J, leaving 11 bases between. Germline V CDR1 and CDR2: MGHRA, YSYEKL. The CDR3 covers 13 residues. This CDR3 is CASSQDMASPQYF. Here the CDR3 DNA reads TGCGCCAGCAGCCAAGATATGGCATCGCCGCAGTATTTT.

The V gene is TRBV5-5, the J gene TRBJ1-2; TRBD1 might be the D (6 bases). The CDR3 totals 16 residues. Trimming removed 6 bases at V and 4 bases at J, with 22 bases between. The germline V gene encodes CDR1 SGHKS and CDR2 YYEKEE (reference sequence). Here the CDR3 DNA reads TGTGCCAGCACCAACCTTGGGGCAGGGGCGACCTATGGCTACACCTTC. This encodes CASTNLGAGATYGYTF.

The chain couples TRBV21-1 to TRBJ2-2; the listed D gene, TRBD2, was not tested against the DNA. TRBV21-1 is designated a pseudogene. There are 18 residues in the CDR3. For the CDR3, the DNA is TGTGCCAGCAGCAAAGCTATAAATTGCGAGTCGAACACCGGGGAGCTGTTTTTT. It specifies CASSKAINCESNTGELFF.

The chain employs TRBV7-8 and TRBJ2-2; 7 positions agree with TRBD2. The germline CDR1 and CDR2 sequences are SGHVS and FQNEAQ. The V and J ends lost 7 bases and 1 base, in that order; junction bases with no gene match: 9. This CDR3 has 16 amino acids. The CDR3 nucleotides read TGTGCCAGCATCCGTACAGCGGGACTGAACACCGGGGAGCTGTTTTTT. Translating it yields CASIRTAGLNTGELFF.

This clone appeared a single time. V is TRBV21-1 and J is TRBJ2-1; the table's D call of TRBD2 was not tested on the DNA. TRBV21-1 is given as a pseudogene. CDR3 size: 19 residues. CDR3 amino acids: CASSKGTSGPTPNYNEQFF. The DNA for the CDR3 is TGTGCCAGCAGCAAAGGGACTAGCGGGCCGACGCCGAATTACAATGAGCAGTTCTTC.

This sequence joins TRBV14 and TRBJ2-7; tentatively, D is TRBD2 (6 bases). V shed 3 bases and J shed 2 bases, with 11 bases lying between them. From germline, CDR1 is SGHDN and CDR2 FVKESK. The CDR3 extends over 14 amino acids. The CDR3 reads CASSQRRGPYEQYF. In DNA form, the CDR3 reads TGTGCCAGCAGCCAGAGGCGGGGCCCCTACGAGCAGTACTTC.

The chain joins TRBV2 to TRBJ2-1, with a possible D match to TRBD1 (5 bases). From germline, CDR1 is SNHLY and CDR2 FYNNEI. Trimming removed 1 base from V and 3 bases from J, with 10 bases in between. The CDR3 extends over 15 amino acids. The CDR3 region is CASSEDQGNYNEQFF. The CDR3 DNA reads TGTGCCAGCAGTGAAGACCAGGGCAACTACAATGAGCAGTTCTTC.

The chain has TRBV7-2 and TRBJ2-1; TRBD1 is a possible D gene (5 bases). Germline lookup yields CDR1 SGHTA and CDR2 FQGNSA. V gave up 5 bases and J gave up 8 bases, with 13 bases separating them. This CDR3 contains 13 residues. In nucleotides, the CDR3 is TGTGCCAGCAGCCTGGAAAGGGGCGATGAGCAGTTCTTC. This encodes CASSLERGDEQFF.

The V gene is TRBV10-2, the J gene TRBJ2-1, with a weak D call TRBD2 (6 bases). V was shortened by 5 bases and J by 1 base, with 12 bases between the two germline ends. Germline CDR1 WSHSY, CDR2 SAAADI. This CDR3 region has 15 residues. As DNA, the CDR3 is TGCGCCAGCAGTCTCGGGGGACTTTCCTACAATGAGCAGTTCTTC. Translation: CASSLGGLSYNEQFF.

V gene TRBV11-2 combines with J gene TRBJ1-1; TRBD1 might be the D (5 bases). With 4 bases removed from V and 10 bases from J, the gap between germline ends came to 22 bases. The CDR3 consists of 15 residues. Germline CDR1 and CDR2: SGHAT and FQNNGV. CDR3 nucleotides: TGTGCCAGCAGCTACAAAGGCCAGGGTTTGGGTTCAGCTTTCTTT. This translates into CASSYKGQGLGSAFF.

This clone came up a few times. The J gene is TRBJ2-1, the V gene TRBV27, with TRBD1 matching over 10 bases. The germline V gene has CDR1 MNHEY and CDR2 SMNVEV (reference sequence). V gave up 5 bases and J gave up 5 bases; unmatched junction bases: 9. CDR3 length: 16 amino acids. The CDR3 DNA reads as TGTGCCAGCAGTCTCGGGACAGGGGAGATCCACAATGAGCAGTTCTTC. Translated, it gives CASSLGTGEIHNEQFF.

The J gene is TRBJ2-5, the V gene TRBV28, with no clear D. V was trimmed by 6 bases and J by 3 bases, leaving 5 bases between them. The germline V gene encodes CDR1 MDHEN and CDR2 SYDVKM. This CDR3 is 11 amino acids long. The CDR3 is CASRTEETQYF. The CDR3 bases are TGTGCCAGCAGGACCGAAGAGACCCAGTACTTC.

The sample holds one count of this clone. The chain links TRBV28 to TRBJ2-3; D gene unclear. V was cut by 4 bases and J by 0 bases, with 8 bases left in between. Germline V CDR1 and CDR2: MDHEN, SYDVKM. This CDR3 has 14 residues. The CDR3 protein is CASSSRTSTDTQYF. The CDR3 DNA sequence: TGTGCCAGCAGTTCCCGTACTAGCACAGATACGCAGTATTTT.